This TCR beta chain was profiled in a study of cytomegalovirus exposure and HLA in healthy donors. The PCR had 60 Vbeta and 13 Jbeta primers. Clones were read by immunoSEQ multiplex PCR, and TCRdb kept only the in-frame ones, dropping some. The sample includes over 150,000 clones, roughly 78% seen only once; the top ten take under 2.5%. Study findings and constraints: A later analysis reportedly found fewer N-insertions in an Asian-associated ancestry cluster than the approximately 670-donor mean. Equally common other TCR beta chains were less clonally expanded than HLA-associated ones, a later analysis found. TCR sequences were mostly rare, though some public TCRs occurred in many donors.

About this clone: The antigen remains undetermined.

The specimen sequenced was PBMCs. This clonotype was sampled from a man aged 40-49 years in good health and CMV-seronegative.

DNA of the CDR3: TGTGCCAGCAGCTTGGAGGTAGCGGTGAGCTCCTACAATGAGCAGTTCTTC. This encodes CASSLEVAVSSYNEQFF. The chain combines TRBV5-4 with TRBJ2-1; weak D call: TRBD2 (6 bases). CDR3 length: 17 amino acids. CDR1 and CDR2 (germline): SGHNT, YYREEE (reference sequence). V was clipped by 0 bases and J by 0 bases, with 13 bases between them.